This T cell receptor beta chain was captured by sequencing in a study of blood T cell repertoires in COVID-19. Across the whole study: Material from acute and convalescent COVID-19 was sourced from the United States, Italy and Spain. Sample material is recorded as cDNA or gDNA derived from T cells, B-cell-depleted T cells, or PBMCs.

CDR1 and CDR2 from the germline V gene are SGHVS and FNYEAQ. This CDR3 contains 15 residues. The J segment lost 6 bases and the V segment lost 3 bases, leaving 9 bases of the junction unmatched. As handled by the study authors: Estimates of nucleated cell counts were drawn from the amplification of reference gene primers. Sequenced by immunoSEQ multiplex PCR; TCRdb stores in-frame clones only, minus some. V and J calls and clone size come straight from that table; D and trimming were deduced from the DNA. The sample includes over 35,000 clones, around nine tenths seen only once; the top ten take about 7.5%.

The sequence came from a man between 50 and 59 years old with acute or convalescent COVID-19. The sequencing input was peripheral blood. The chain joins TRBV7-6 to TRBJ2-7; 9 bases are shared with TRBD1. This CDR3 reads CASSFGSGTGSEQYF. The CDR3 DNA sequence: TGTGCCAGCAGCTTTGGATCCGGGACAGGGAGCGAGCAGTACTTC.